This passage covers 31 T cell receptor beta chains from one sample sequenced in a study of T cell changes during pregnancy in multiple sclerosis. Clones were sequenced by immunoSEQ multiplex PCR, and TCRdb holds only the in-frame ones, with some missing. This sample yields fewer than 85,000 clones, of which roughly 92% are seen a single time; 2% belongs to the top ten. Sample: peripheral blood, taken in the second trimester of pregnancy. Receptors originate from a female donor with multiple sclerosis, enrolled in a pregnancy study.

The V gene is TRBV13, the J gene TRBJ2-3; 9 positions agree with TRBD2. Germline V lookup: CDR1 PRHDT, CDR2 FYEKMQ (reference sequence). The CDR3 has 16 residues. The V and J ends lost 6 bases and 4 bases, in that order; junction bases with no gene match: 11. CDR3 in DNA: TGTGCCAGCAGTTATGAGGCGGGGGGGCAGGCAGATACGCAGTATTTT. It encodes CASSYEAGGQADTQYF.

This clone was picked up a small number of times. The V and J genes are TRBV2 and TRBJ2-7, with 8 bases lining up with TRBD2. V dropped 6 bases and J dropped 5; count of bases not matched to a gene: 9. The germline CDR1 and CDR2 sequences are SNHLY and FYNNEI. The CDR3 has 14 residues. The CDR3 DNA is TGTGCCAGCAGCACATGGACTAGCCCGGACGAGCAGTACTTC. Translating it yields CASSTWTSPDEQYF.

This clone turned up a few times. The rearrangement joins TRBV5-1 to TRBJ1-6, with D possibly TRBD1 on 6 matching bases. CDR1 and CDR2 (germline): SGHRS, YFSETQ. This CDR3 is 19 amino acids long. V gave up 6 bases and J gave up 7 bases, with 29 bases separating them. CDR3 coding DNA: TGCGCCAGCACTCTACGGCCCCGAATTAGTGGGGGCGAAAATTCACCCCTCCACTTT. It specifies CASTLRPRISGGENSPLHF.

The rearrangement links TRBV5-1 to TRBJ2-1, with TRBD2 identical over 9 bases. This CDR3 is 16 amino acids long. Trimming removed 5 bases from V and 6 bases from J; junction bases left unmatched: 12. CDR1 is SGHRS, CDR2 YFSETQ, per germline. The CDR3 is CASRFRFVAGANEQFF. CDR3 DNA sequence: TGCGCCAGCAGATTTAGATTCGTAGCGGGAGCCAATGAGCAGTTCTTC.

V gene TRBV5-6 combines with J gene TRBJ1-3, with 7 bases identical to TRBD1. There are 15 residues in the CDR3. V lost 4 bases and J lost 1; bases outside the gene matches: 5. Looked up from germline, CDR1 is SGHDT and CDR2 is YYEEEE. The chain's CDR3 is CASSPTGRSGNTIYF. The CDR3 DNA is TGTGCCAGCAGCCCGACAGGGAGGTCTGGAAACACCATATATTTT.

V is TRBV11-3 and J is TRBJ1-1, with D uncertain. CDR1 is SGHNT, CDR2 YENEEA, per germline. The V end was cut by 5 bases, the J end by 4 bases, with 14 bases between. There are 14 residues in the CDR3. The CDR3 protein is CASSPLGWATEAFF. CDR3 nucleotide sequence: TGTGCCAGCAGCCCCCTCGGTTGGGCCACTGAAGCTTTCTTT.

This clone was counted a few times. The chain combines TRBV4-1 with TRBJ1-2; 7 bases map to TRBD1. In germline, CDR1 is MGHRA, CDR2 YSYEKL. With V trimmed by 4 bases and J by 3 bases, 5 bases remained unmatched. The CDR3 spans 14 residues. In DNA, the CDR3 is TGCGCCAGCAGCCTCCGCGGGACAGACTATGGCTACACCTTC. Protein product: CASSLRGTDYGYTF.

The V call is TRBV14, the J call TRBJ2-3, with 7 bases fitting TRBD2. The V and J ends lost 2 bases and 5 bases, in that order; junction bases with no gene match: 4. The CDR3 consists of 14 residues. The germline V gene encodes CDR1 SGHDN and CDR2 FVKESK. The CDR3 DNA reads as TGTGCCAGCAGCCAAAGACTAGCACAAGATACGCAGTATTTT. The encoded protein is CASSQRLAQDTQYF.

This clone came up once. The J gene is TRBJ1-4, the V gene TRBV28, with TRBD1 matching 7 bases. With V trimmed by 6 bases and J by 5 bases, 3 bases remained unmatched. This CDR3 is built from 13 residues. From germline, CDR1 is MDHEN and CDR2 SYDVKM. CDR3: CASRTGRNEKLFF. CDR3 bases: TGTGCCAGCAGGACAGGGAGGAATGAAAAACTGTTTTTT. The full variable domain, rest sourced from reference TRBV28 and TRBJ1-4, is DVKVTQSSRYLVKRTGEKVFLECVQDMDHENMFWYRQDPGLGLRLIYFSYDVKMKEKGDIPEGYSVSREKKERFSLILESASTNQTSMYLCASRTGRNEKLFFGSGTQLSVL.

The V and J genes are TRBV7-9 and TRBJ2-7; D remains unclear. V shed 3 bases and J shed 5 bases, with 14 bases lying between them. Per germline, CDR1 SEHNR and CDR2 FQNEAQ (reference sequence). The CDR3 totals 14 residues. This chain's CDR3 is CASSFSTFENEQYF. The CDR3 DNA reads TGTGCCAGCAGCTTTAGCACATTCGAAAACGAGCAGTACTTC.

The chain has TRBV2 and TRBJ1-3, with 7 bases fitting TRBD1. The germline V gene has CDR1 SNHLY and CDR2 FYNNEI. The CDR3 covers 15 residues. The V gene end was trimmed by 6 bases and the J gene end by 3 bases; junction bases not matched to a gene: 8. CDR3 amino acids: CASRGTGEFGNTIYF. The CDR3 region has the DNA TGTGCCAGCAGGGGAACAGGGGAGTTTGGAAACACCATATATTTT.

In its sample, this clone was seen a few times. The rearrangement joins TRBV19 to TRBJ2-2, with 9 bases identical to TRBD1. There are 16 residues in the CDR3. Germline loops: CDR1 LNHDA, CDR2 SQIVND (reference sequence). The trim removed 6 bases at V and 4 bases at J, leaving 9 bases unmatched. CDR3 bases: TGTGCCAGTAGCAACAAGGGACAGGGAGCCACCGGGGAGCTGTTTTTT. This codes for CASSNKGQGATGELFF.

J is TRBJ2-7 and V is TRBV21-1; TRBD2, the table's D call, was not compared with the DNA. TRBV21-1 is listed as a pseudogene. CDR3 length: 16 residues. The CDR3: CASSKWYEESSYEQYF. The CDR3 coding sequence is TGTGCCAGCAGCAAATGGTATGAAGAGAGCTCCTACGAGCAGTACTTC.

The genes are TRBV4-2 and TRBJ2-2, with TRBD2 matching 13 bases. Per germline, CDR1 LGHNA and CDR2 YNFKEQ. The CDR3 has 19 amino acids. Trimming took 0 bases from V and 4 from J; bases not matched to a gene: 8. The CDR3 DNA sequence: TGTGCCAGCAGCCAAGACACGGGACTAGCGGGAACAACCACCGGGGAGCTGTTTTTT. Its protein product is CASSQDTGLAGTTTGELFF.

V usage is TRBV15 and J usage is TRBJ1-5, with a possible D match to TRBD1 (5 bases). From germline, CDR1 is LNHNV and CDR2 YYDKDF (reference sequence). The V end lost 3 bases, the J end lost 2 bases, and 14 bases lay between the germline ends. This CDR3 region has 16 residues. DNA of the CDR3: TGTGCCACCAGCAGCGGAATCAAACAGGGCAATCAGCCCCAGCATTTT. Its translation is CATSSGIKQGNQPQHF.

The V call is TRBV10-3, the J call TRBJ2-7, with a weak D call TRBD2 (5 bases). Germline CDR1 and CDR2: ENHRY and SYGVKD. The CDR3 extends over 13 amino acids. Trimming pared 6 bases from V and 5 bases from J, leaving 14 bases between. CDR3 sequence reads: CAISDGRENEQYF. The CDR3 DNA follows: TGTGCCATCAGCGATGGCCGGGAAAACGAGCAGTACTTC.

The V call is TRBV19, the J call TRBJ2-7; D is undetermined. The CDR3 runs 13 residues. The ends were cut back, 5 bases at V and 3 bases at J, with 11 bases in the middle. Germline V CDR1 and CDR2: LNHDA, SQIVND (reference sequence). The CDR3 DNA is TGTGCCAGTAGTCCAGTAACCTTCTACGAGCAGTACTTC. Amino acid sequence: CASSPVTFYEQYF.

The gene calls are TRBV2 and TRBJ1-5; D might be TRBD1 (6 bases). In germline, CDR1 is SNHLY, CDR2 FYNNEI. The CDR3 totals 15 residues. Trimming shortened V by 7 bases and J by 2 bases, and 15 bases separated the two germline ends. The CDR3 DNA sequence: TGTGCCAGCAACCAGGGGAGGGCGGGCAATCAGCCCCAGCATTTT. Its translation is CASNQGRAGNQPQHF. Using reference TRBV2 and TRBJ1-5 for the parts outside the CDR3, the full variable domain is EPEVTQTPSHQVTQMGQEVILRCVPISNHLYFYWYRQILGQKVEFLVSFYNNEISEKSEIFDDQFSVERPDGSNFTLKIRSTKLEDSAMYFCASNQGRAGNQPQHFGDGTRLSIL.

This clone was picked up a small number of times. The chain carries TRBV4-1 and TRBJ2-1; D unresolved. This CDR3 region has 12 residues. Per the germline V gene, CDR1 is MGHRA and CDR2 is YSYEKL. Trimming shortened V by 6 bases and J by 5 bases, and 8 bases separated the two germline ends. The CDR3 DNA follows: TGCGCCAGCAGTCGACTTAACAATGAGCAGTTCTTC. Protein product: CASSRLNNEQFF.

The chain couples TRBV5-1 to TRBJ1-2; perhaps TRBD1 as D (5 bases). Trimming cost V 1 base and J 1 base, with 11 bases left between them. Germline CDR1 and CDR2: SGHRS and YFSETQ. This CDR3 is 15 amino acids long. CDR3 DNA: TGCGCCAGCAGCTTGAGGCAGGGAAGTAACTATGGCTACACCTTC. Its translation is CASSLRQGSNYGYTF.

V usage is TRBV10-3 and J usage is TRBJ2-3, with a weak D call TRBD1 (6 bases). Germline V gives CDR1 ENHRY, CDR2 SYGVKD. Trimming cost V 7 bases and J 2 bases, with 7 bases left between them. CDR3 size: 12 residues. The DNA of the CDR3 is TGTGCCATCAAGGGGGACACAGATACGCAGTATTTT. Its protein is CAIKGDTDTQYF.

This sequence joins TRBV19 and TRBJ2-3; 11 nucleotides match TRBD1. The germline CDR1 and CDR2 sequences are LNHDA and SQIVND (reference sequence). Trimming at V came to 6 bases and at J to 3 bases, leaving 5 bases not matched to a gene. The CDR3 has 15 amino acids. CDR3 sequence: CASSRTGGETDTQYF. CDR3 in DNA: TGTGCCAGTAGCCGGACAGGGGGCGAAACAGATACGCAGTATTTT.

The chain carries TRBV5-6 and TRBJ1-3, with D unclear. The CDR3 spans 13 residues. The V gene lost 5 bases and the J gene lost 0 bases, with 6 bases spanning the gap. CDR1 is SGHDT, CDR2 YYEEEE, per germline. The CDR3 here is CASRKSSGNTIYF. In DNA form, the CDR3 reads TGTGCCAGCAGAAAGAGCTCTGGAAACACCATATATTTT.

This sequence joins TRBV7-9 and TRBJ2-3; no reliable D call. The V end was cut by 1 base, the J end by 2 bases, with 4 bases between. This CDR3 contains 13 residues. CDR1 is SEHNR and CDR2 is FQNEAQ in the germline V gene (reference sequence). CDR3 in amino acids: CASSLGDTDTQYF. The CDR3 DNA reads TGTGCCAGCAGCTTAGGAGACACAGATACGCAGTATTTT.

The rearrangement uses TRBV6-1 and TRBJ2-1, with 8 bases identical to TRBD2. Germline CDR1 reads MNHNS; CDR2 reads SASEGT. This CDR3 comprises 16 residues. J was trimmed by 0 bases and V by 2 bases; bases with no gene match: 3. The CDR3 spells CASSELSGSSYNEQFF. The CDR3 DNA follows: TGTGCCAGCAGTGAACTAAGCGGGAGCTCCTACAATGAGCAGTTCTTC.

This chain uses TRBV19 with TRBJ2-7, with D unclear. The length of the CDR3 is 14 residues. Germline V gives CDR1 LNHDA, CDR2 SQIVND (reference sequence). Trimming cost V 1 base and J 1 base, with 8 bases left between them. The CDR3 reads CASSIGMRSYEQYF. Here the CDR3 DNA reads TGTGCCAGTAGTATAGGGATGAGGTCCTACGAGCAGTACTTC.

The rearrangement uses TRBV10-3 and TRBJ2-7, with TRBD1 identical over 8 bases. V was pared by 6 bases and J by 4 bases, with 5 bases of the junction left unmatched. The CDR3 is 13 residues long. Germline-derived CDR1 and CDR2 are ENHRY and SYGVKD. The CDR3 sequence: CAIRPDRGYEQYF. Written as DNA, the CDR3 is TGTGCCATCAGGCCCGACAGGGGTTACGAGCAGTACTTC.

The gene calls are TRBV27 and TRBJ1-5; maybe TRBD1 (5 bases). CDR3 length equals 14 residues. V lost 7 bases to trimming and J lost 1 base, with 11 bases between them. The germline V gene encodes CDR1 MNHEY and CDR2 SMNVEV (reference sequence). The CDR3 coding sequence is TGTGCCAGCAAGGGACTGACAAGCAATCAGCCCCAGCATTTT. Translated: CASKGLTSNQPQHF.

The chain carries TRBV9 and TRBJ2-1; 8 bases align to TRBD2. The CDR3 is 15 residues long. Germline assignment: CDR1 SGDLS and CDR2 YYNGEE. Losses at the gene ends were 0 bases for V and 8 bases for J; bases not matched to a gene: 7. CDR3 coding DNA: TGTGCCAGCAGCGTAGGCGGGGGGCTCCGGGATGAGCAGTTCTTC. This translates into CASSVGGGLRDEQFF.

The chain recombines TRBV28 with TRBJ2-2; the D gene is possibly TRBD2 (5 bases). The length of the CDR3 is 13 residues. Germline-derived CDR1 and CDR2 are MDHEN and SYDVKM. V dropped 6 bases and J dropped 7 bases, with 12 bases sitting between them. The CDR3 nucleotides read TGTGCCAGCAGCCCCCGTCGGGGCGGGGAGCTGTTTTTT. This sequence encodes CASSPRRGGELFF.

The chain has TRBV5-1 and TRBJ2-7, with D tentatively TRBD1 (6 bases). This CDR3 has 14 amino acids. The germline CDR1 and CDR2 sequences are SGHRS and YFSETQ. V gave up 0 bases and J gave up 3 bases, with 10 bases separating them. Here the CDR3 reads CASSLDGQFYEQYF. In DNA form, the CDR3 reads TGCGCCAGCAGCTTGGACGGACAGTTCTACGAGCAGTACTTC.